The T cell receptor beta chain under discussion was sequenced for a study of blood T cell repertoires in COVID-19. Repertoires were generated with immunoSEQ multiplex PCR, while TCRdb's copy carries only in-frame clones and drops some. The sample lists 100,000 to 150,000 clones; over 55% were seen once. CDR3 size: 13 residues. V shed 6 bases and J shed 5 bases, with 10 bases lying between them. Germline values: CDR1 SNHLY, CDR2 FYNNEI. Material: peripheral blood. The sequence came from a woman in her 70s with acute or convalescent COVID-19. The chain is built from TRBV2 and TRBJ1-4; maybe TRBD1 (6 bases). CDR3 region: CASRWDTNEKLFF. For the CDR3, the DNA is TGTGCCAGCAGATGGGACACCAATGAAAAACTGTTTTTT.